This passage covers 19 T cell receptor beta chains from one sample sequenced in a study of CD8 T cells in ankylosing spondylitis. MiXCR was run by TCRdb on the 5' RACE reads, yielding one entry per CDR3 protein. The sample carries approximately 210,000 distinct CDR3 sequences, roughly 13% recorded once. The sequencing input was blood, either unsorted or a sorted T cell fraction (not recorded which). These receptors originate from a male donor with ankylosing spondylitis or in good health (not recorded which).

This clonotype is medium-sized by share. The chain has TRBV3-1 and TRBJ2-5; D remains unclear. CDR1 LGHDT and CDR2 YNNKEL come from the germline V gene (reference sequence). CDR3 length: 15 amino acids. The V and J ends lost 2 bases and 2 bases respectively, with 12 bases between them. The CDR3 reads CASSQYGAKQETQYF. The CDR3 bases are TGTGCCAGCAGCCAATATGGAGCGAAACAAGAGACCCAGTACTTC.

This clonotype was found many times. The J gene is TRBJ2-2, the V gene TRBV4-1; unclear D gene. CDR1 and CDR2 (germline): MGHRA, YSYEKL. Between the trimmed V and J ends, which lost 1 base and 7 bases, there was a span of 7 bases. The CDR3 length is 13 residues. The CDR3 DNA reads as TGCGCCAGCAGCCAAGCCCTCTACGGGGAGCTGTTTTTT. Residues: CASSQALYGELFF.

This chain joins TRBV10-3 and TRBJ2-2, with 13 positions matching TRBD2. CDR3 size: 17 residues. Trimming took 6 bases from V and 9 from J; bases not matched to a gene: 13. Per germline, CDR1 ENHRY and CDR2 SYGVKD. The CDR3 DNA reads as TGTGCCATCAGAAGGACTAGCGGGAGTCTCGGGACCAGGGAGCTGTTTTTT. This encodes CAIRRTSGSLGTRELFF.

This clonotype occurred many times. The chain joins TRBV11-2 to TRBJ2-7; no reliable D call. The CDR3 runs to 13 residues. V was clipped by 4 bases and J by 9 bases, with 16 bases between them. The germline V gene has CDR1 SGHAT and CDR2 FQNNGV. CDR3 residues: CASSSAFRGRQYF. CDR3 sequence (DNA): TGTGCCAGCAGCTCCGCATTCCGCGGCCGGCAGTACTTC.

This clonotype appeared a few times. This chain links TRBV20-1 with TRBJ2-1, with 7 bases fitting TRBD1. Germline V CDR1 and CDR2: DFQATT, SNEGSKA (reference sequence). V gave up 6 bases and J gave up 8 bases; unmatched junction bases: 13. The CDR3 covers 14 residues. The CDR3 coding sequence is TGCAGTGCCCGTACAGGGGCGGGTTGGGATGAGCAGTTCTTC. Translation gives CSARTGAGWDEQFF.

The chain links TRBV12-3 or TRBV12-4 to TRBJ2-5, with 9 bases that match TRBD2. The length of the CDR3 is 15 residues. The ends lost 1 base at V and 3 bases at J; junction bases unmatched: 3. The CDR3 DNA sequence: TGTGCCAGCAGTTTAGGTGCGGGAGGGGAAGAGACCCAGTACTTC. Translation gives CASSLGAGGEETQYF.

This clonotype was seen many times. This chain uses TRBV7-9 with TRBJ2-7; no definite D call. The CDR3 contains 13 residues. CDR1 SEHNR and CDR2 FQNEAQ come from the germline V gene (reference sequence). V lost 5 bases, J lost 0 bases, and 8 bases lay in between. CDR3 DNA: TGTGCCAGCAGCCAGGCCAACTCCTACGAGCAGTACTTC. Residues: CASSQANSYEQYF.

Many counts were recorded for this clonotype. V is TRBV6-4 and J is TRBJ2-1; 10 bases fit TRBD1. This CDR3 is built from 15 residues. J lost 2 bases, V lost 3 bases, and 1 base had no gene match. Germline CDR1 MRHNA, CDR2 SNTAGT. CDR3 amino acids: CASSDGQGAYNEQFF. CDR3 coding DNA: TGTGCCAGCAGTGATGGACAGGGGGCCTACAATGAGCAGTTCTTC.

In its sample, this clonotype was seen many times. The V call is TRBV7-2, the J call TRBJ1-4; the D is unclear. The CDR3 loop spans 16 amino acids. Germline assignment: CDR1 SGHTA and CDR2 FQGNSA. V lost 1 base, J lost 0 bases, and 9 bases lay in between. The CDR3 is CASSLGAHATNEKLFF. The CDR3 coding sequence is TGTGCCAGCAGCTTAGGGGCGCATGCAACTAATGAAAAACTGTTTTTT. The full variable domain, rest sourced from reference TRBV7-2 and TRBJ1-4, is GAGVSQSPSNKVTEKGKDVELRCDPISGHTALYWYRQSLGQGLEFLIYFQGNSAPDKSGLPSDRFSAERTGGSVSTLTIQRTQQEDSAVYLCASSLGAHATNEKLFFGSGTQLSVL.

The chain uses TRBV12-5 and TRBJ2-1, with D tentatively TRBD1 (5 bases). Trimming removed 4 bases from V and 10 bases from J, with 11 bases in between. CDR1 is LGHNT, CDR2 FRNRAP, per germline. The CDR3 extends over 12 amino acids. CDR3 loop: CASGSQGEEQFF. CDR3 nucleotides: TGTGCTAGTGGTTCCCAGGGTGAGGAGCAGTTCTTC.

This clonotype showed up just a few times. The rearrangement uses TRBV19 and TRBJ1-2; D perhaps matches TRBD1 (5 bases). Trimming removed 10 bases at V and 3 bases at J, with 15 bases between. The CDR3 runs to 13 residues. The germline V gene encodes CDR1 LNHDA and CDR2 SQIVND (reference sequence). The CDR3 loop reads CATTSGGYYGYTF. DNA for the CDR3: TGTGCCACGACCTCCGGGGGTTACTATGGCTACACCTTC.

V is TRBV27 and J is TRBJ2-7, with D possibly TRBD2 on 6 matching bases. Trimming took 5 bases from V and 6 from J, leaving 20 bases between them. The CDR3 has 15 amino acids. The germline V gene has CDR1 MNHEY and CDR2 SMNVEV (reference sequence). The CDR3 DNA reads TGTGCCAGCAGTACCCGTGTTAGCGGTTTGTCCGAGCAGTACTTC. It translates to CASSTRVSGLSEQYF.

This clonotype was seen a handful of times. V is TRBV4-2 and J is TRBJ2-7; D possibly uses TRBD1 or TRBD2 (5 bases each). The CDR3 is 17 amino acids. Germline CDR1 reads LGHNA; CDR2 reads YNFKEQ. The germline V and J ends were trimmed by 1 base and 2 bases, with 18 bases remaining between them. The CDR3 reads CASSQALFRDQAYEQYF. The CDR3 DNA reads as TGTGCCAGCAGCCAAGCCCTTTTCCGGGACCAAGCCTACGAGCAGTACTTC.

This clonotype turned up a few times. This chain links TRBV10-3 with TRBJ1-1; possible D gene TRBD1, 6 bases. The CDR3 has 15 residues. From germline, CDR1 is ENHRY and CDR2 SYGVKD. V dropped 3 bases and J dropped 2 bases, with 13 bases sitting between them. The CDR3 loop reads CAISDKDSLNTEAFF. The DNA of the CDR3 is TGTGCCATCAGTGACAAGGACAGCCTTAACACTGAAGCTTTCTTT.

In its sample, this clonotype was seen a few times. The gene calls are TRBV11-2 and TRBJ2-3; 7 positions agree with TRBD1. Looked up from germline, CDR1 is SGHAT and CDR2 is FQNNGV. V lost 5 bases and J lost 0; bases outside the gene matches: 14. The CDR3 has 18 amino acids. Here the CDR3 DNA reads TGTGCCAGCAGCGCAGGCTACTCCAGGGGGATGAGCACAGATACGCAGTATTTT. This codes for CASSAGYSRGMSTDTQYF.

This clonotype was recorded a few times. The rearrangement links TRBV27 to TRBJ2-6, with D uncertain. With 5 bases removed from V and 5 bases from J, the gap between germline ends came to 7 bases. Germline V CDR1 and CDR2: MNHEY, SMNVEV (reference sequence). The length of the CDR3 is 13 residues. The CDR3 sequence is CASSPNRANVLTF. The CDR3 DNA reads TGTGCCAGCAGTCCTAATAGGGCCAACGTCCTGACTTTC.

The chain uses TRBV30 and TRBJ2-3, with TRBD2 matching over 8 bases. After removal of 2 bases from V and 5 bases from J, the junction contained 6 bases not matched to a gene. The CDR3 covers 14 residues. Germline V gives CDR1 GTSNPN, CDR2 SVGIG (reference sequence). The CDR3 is CAWSQVGGGDTQYF. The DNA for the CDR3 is TGTGCCTGGAGTCAGGTCGGGGGGGGAGATACGCAGTATTTT.

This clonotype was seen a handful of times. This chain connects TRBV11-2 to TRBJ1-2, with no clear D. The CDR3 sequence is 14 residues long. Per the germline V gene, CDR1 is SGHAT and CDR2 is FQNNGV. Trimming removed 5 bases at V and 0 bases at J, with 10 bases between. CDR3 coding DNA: TGTGCCAGCAGCCCCACGAGGGCTAACTATGGCTACACCTTC. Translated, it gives CASSPTRANYGYTF.

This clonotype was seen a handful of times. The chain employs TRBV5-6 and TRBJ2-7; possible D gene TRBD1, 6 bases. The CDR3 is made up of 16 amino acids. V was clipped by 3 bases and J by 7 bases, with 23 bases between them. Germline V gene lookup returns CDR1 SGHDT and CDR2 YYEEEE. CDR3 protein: CASSSLGQGGLGEQYF. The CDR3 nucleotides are TGTGCCAGCAGCTCCTTGGGACAAGGGGGTCTGGGTGAGCAGTACTTC.